This is a list of T cell receptor beta chains from one sample in a study of blood T cell repertoires in COVID-19. Repertoires were generated with immunoSEQ multiplex PCR, while TCRdb's copy carries only in-frame clones and drops some. The repertoire holds a few hundred thousand clones, with approximately 86% as singletons. Sequenced input: peripheral blood. Source of these receptors: a woman between 18 and 29 years old with acute or convalescent COVID-19. Both conserved end residues are part of each CDR3. Each record gives: J gene, V gene, D gene, clone size, CDR3 protein, CDR3 DNA. D genes are given only for firm matches. The size of a clone is reported for some rows only, either as once, few or many, or as a class for expanded clones.

j_gene: TRBJ1-2
v_gene: TRBV29-1
d_gene: -
abundance: -
CDR3aa: CSVGGGDVDNYGYTF
CDR3nt: TGCAGCGTTGGAGGGGGGGACGTAGACAACTATGGCTACACCTTC

j_gene: TRBJ2-2
v_gene: TRBV7-8
d_gene: TRBD2
abundance: -
CDR3aa: CASSELAGVNTGELFF
CDR3nt: TGTGCCAGCAGCGAACTAGCGGGAGTGAACACCGGGGAGCTGTTTTTT

j_gene: TRBJ2-7
v_gene: TRBV11-2
d_gene: -
abundance: -
CDR3aa: CASSSLLSTSYEQYF
CDR3nt: TGTGCCAGCAGCTCCCTCCTAAGCACTTCCTACGAGCAGTACTTC

j_gene: TRBJ2-7
v_gene: TRBV27
d_gene: TRBD2
abundance: -
CDR3aa: CASGEASGSYEQYF
CDR3nt: TGTGCCAGCGGGGAGGCTAGCGGCTCCTACGAGCAGTACTTC

j_gene: TRBJ1-1
v_gene: TRBV4-1
d_gene: -
abundance: -
CDR3aa: CASSQGDTTEAFF
CDR3nt: TGCGCCAGCAGCCAGGGCGACACTACTGAAGCTTTCTTT

j_gene: TRBJ2-5
v_gene: TRBV7-9
d_gene: TRBD2
abundance: -
CDR3aa: CASSPGLAVNQETQYF
CDR3nt: TGTGCCAGCAGCCCAGGACTAGCGGTAAACCAAGAGACCCAGTACTTC

j_gene: TRBJ2-5
v_gene: TRBV19
d_gene: -
abundance: -
CDR3aa: CASTLTGYAKETQYF
CDR3nt: TGTGCCAGTACCCTGACAGGATACGCTAAAGAGACCCAGTACTTC

j_gene: TRBJ1-4
v_gene: TRBV5-4
d_gene: TRBD1
abundance: -
CDR3aa: CASSSIQGGVHEKLFF
CDR3nt: TGTGCCAGCAGCTCCATACAGGGGGGCGTTCATGAAAAACTGTTTTTT

j_gene: TRBJ1-2
v_gene: TRBV2
d_gene: -
abundance: -
CDR3aa: CASSVSPGLSNYGYTF
CDR3nt: TGTGCCAGCAGTGTCTCGCCAGGACTGTCTAACTATGGCTACACCTTC

j_gene: TRBJ2-1
v_gene: TRBV18
d_gene: TRBD2
abundance: -
CDR3aa: CASSPPSAGGRNEQFF
CDR3nt: TGTGCCAGCTCACCACCGTCCGCGGGAGGGCGGAATGAGCAGTTCTTC

j_gene: TRBJ2-1
v_gene: TRBV4-3
d_gene: TRBD2
abundance: -
CDR3aa: CASSQDGTSGNNEQFF
CDR3nt: TGCGCCAGCAGCCAAGACGGGACTAGCGGCAACAATGAGCAGTTCTTC

j_gene: TRBJ2-1
v_gene: TRBV7-9
d_gene: TRBD2
abundance: once
CDR3aa: CASRLLAHSYNEQFF
CDR3nt: TGTGCCAGCAGGCTACTAGCGCATTCCTACAATGAGCAGTTCTTC

j_gene: TRBJ1-5
v_gene: TRBV24-1
d_gene: TRBD1
abundance: once
CDR3aa: CATSDGQVSNQPQHF
CDR3nt: TGTGCCACCAGTGATGGACAGGTTAGCAATCAGCCCCAGCATTTT

j_gene: TRBJ2-1
v_gene: TRBV21-1
d_gene: -
abundance: -
CDR3aa: CASGFGTSGLSSYNEQFF
CDR3nt: TGTGCCAGTGGATTCGGGACTAGCGGCCTTAGCTCCTACAATGAGCAGTTCTTC

j_gene: TRBJ2-1
v_gene: TRBV27
d_gene: TRBD2
abundance: -
CDR3aa: CASSTPGSGRVIDNEQFF
CDR3nt: TGTGCCAGCAGTACCCCCGGCAGCGGGAGGGTGATAGACAATGAGCAGTTCTTC

j_gene: TRBJ2-5
v_gene: TRBV5-1
d_gene: -
abundance: -
CDR3aa: CASSLGVGGEMETQYF
CDR3nt: TGCGCCAGCAGCTTGGGTGTAGGGGGAGAAATGGAGACCCAGTACTTC

j_gene: TRBJ2-1
v_gene: TRBV5-8
d_gene: -
abundance: -
CDR3aa: CASSIGPTASNEQFF
CDR3nt: TGTGCCAGCAGCATCGGGCCGACAGCCTCCAATGAGCAGTTCTTC

j_gene: TRBJ2-1
v_gene: TRBV4-2
d_gene: -
abundance: -
CDR3aa: CASSQDPAGMIYNEQFF
CDR3nt: TGTGCCAGCAGCCAAGATCCAGCAGGGATGATCTACAATGAGCAGTTCTTC

j_gene: TRBJ1-3
v_gene: TRBV11-3
d_gene: -
abundance: -
CDR3aa: CASSLGSSGNTIYF
CDR3nt: TGTGCCAGCAGCTTAGGGAGCTCTGGAAACACCATATATTTT

j_gene: TRBJ2-7
v_gene: TRBV27
d_gene: TRBD1
abundance: -
CDR3aa: CASSRGQDYEQYF
CDR3nt: TGTGCCAGCAGTCGGGGACAGGACTACGAGCAGTACTTC

j_gene: TRBJ1-5
v_gene: TRBV7-2
d_gene: TRBD1
abundance: -
CDR3aa: CASSLTGGNNQPQHF
CDR3nt: TGTGCCAGCAGCTTAACAGGGGGAAACAATCAGCCCCAGCATTTT

j_gene: TRBJ2-7
v_gene: TRBV24-1
d_gene: -
abundance: -
CDR3aa: CATSAQGIEQYF
CDR3nt: TGTGCCACCAGTGCACAGGGTATCGAGCAGTACTTC

j_gene: TRBJ2-1
v_gene: TRBV4-3
d_gene: TRBD2
abundance: -
CDR3aa: CASSQDPPRGLADRNEQFF
CDR3nt: TGCGCCAGCAGCCAAGATCCCCCTCGGGGACTAGCGGACAGGAATGAGCAGTTCTTC

j_gene: TRBJ2-1
v_gene: TRBV5-4
d_gene: -
abundance: -
CDR3aa: CASSLWRGEQFF
CDR3nt: TGTGCCAGCAGCTTGTGGCGGGGTGAGCAGTTCTTC

j_gene: TRBJ1-2
v_gene: TRBV5-4
d_gene: -
abundance: -
CDR3aa: CASSLVSRGEGYTF
CDR3nt: TGTGCCAGCAGCTTGGTTTCACGGGGGGAAGGCTACACCTTC

j_gene: TRBJ2-2
v_gene: TRBV19
d_gene: TRBD2
abundance: -
CDR3aa: CASSIHLQGGTGELFF
CDR3nt: TGTGCCAGTAGTATCCATTTGCAGGGAGGGACCGGGGAGCTGTTTTTT

j_gene: TRBJ1-6
v_gene: TRBV28
d_gene: -
abundance: -
CDR3aa: CASTTRGASPLHF
CDR3nt: TGTGCCAGCACTACTCGAGGTGCGTCACCCCTCCACTTT

j_gene: TRBJ2-3
v_gene: TRBV6-5
d_gene: -
abundance: -
CDR3aa: CASSYSVRTYTDTQYF
CDR3nt: TGTGCCAGCAGTTACTCGGTCCGCACATACACAGATACGCAGTATTTT

j_gene: TRBJ2-1
v_gene: TRBV7-7
d_gene: -
abundance: -
CDR3aa: CASSSGGLQFF
CDR3nt: TGTGCTAGCAGCTCGGGTGGATTGCAGTTCTTC

j_gene: TRBJ2-7
v_gene: TRBV7-2
d_gene: -
abundance: -
CDR3aa: CASSLHGVSDEQYF
CDR3nt: TGTGCCAGCAGCCTACATGGGGTTAGCGACGAGCAGTACTTC

j_gene: TRBJ1-1
v_gene: TRBV7-2
d_gene: -
abundance: few
CDR3aa: CASSSRQNTEAFF
CDR3nt: TGTGCCAGCAGCTCCCGACAGAACACTGAAGCTTTCTTT

j_gene: TRBJ2-7
v_gene: TRBV6-5
d_gene: TRBD2
abundance: few
CDR3aa: CASRPGLASYEQYF
CDR3nt: TGTGCCAGCAGACCGGGACTAGCGTCCTACGAGCAGTACTTC

j_gene: TRBJ2-1
v_gene: TRBV7-2
d_gene: -
abundance: few
CDR3aa: CASSLGLSGSYNEQFF
CDR3nt: TGTGCCAGCAGCTTAGGTCTAAGCGGAAGCTACAATGAGCAGTTCTTC

j_gene: TRBJ2-1
v_gene: TRBV6-5
d_gene: TRBD2
abundance: few
CDR3aa: CASSYSSSGIGEQFF
CDR3nt: TGTGCCAGCAGTTACTCTTCTAGCGGGATCGGTGAGCAGTTCTTC

j_gene: TRBJ2-5
v_gene: TRBV2
d_gene: TRBD2
abundance: -
CDR3aa: CASSEARLAGQETQYF
CDR3nt: TGTGCCAGCAGTGAAGCCAGACTAGCAGGCCAAGAGACCCAGTACTTC

j_gene: TRBJ2-3
v_gene: TRBV6-6
d_gene: TRBD1
abundance: -
CDR3aa: CASSGQVGDTQYF
CDR3nt: TGTGCCAGCAGCGGACAGGTGGGAGATACGCAGTATTTT

j_gene: TRBJ2-1
v_gene: TRBV7-2
d_gene: -
abundance: once
CDR3aa: CASSLGGRAYNEQFF
CDR3nt: TGTGCCAGCAGCCTAGGGGGGAGGGCCTACAATGAGCAGTTCTTC

j_gene: TRBJ2-7
v_gene: TRBV6-6
d_gene: -
abundance: -
CDR3aa: CASSTGNGQYF
CDR3nt: TGTGCCAGCAGCACAGGGAACGGGCAGTACTTC

j_gene: TRBJ1-4
v_gene: TRBV28
d_gene: -
abundance: -
CDR3aa: CASSFRQGTNEKLFF
CDR3nt: TGTGCCAGCAGTTTTCGGCAGGGGACAAATGAAAAACTGTTTTTT

j_gene: TRBJ2-7
v_gene: TRBV5-1
d_gene: -
abundance: -
CDR3aa: CASSQVWISGEQYF
CDR3nt: TGCGCCAGCAGTCAAGTTTGGATCTCGGGAGAGCAGTACTTC

j_gene: TRBJ2-7
v_gene: TRBV4-3
d_gene: -
abundance: -
CDR3aa: CASSQENFSSYEQYF
CDR3nt: TGCGCCAGCAGCCAAGAGAATTTTAGCTCCTACGAGCAGTACTTC

j_gene: TRBJ1-1
v_gene: TRBV10-3
d_gene: -
abundance: -
CDR3aa: CAISPGGVWTEAFF
CDR3nt: TGTGCCATCAGTCCGGGGGGGGTTTGGACTGAAGCTTTCTTT

j_gene: TRBJ1-6
v_gene: TRBV7-2
d_gene: TRBD1
abundance: -
CDR3aa: CASSPTTGAYNSPLHF
CDR3nt: TGTGCCAGCAGCCCCACGACAGGGGCCTATAATTCACCCCTCCACTTT

j_gene: TRBJ1-6
v_gene: TRBV7-3
d_gene: TRBD1
abundance: -
CDR3aa: CASSQTGGDSPLHF
CDR3nt: TGTGCCAGCAGCCAAACAGGGGGCGATTCACCCCTCCACTTT